One sample yielded the 20 T cell receptor beta chains listed below, sequenced in a study of T cell responses to AZD1222 COVID-19 vaccine. The assay was immunoSEQ multiplex PCR, and TCRdb's table has in-frame clones only and misses some. The sample yields 110,000 to 150,000 clones, 92% seen once. The sequencing here drew on peripheral blood, taken on day 0 of AZD1222 vaccination. Source of these receptors: an adult in good health.

This chain connects TRBV5-1 to TRBJ1-1; D is undetermined. Germline V gene lookup returns CDR1 SGHRS and CDR2 YFSETQ. The CDR3 contains 15 residues. V lost 6 bases and J lost 1, with 16 bases in between. CDR3 bases: TGCGCCAGCACCCCCCGGGCAGGCGGGAACACTGAAGCTTTCTTT. It encodes CASTPRAGGNTEAFF.

The chain couples TRBV5-1 to TRBJ2-7, with 16 bases matching TRBD2. The ends lost 3 bases at V and 1 base at J; junction bases unmatched: 4. The germline V gene encodes CDR1 SGHRS and CDR2 YFSETQ. The CDR3 spans 17 residues. DNA of the CDR3: TGCGCCAGCAGCTCGCCGGGACTAGCGGGAGGGTCCTACGAGCAGTACTTC. This sequence encodes CASSSPGLAGGSYEQYF. Using reference TRBV5-1 and TRBJ2-7 for the parts outside the CDR3, the full variable domain is KAGVTQTPRYLIKTRGQQVTLSCSPISGHRSVSWYQQTPGQGLQFLFEYFSETQRNKGNFPGRFSGRQFSNSRSEMNVSTLELGDSALYLCASSSPGLAGGSYEQYFGPGTRLTVT.

V usage is TRBV24-1 and J usage is TRBJ2-2, with a tentative D call TRBD2 (6 bases). The CDR3 sequence is 16 residues long. Germline-derived CDR1 and CDR2 are KGHDR and SFDVKD. V was cut by 5 bases and J by 5 bases, with 17 bases left in between. The CDR3 sequence: CATSGSGTQRTGELFF. The CDR3 bases are TGTGCCACCAGTGGCTCCGGGACTCAAAGGACCGGGGAGCTGTTTTTT.

The CDR3 reads CASSSPARVNTEAFF. As DNA, the CDR3 is TGTGCCAGCAGCTCCCCCGCGAGGGTGAACACTGAAGCTTTCTTT. The J gene is TRBJ1-1, the V gene TRBV5-4, with D hard to call. CDR1 and CDR2 from the germline V gene are SGHNT and YYREEE (reference sequence). With 3 bases removed from V and 0 bases from J, the gap between germline ends came to 12 bases. The CDR3 is 15 residues long.

The J gene is TRBJ1-1, the V gene TRBV27; D ambiguous. The ends were cut back, 3 bases at V and 1 base at J, with 12 bases in the middle. Looked up from germline, CDR1 is MNHEY and CDR2 is SMNVEV (reference sequence). This CDR3 spans 15 amino acids. CDR3 in amino acids: CASSFLSAANTEAFF. For the CDR3, the DNA is TGTGCCAGCAGTTTTTTAAGTGCGGCGAACACTGAAGCTTTCTTT.

J is TRBJ2-3 and V is TRBV20-1; perhaps D is TRBD1 or TRBD2 (5 bases each). The CDR3 contains 15 residues. Germline V lookup: CDR1 DFQATT, CDR2 SNEGSKA (reference sequence). Trimming pared 3 bases from V and 3 bases from J, leaving 16 bases between. In DNA form, the CDR3 reads TGCAGTGCTAGTGCCCTTGGGACGGCTACAGATACGCAGTATTTT. The encoded protein is CSASALGTATDTQYF.

CDR3 region: CASSLGGTVTDTQYF. DNA of the CDR3: TGTGCCAGCAGCTTAGGGGGGACAGTCACAGATACGCAGTATTTT. The chain combines TRBV13 with TRBJ2-3, with 7 bases that match TRBD1. V lost 0 bases and J lost 2; bases outside the gene matches: 2. This CDR3 spans 15 amino acids. The germline V gene has CDR1 PRHDT and CDR2 FYEKMQ (reference sequence). The variable domain in full, completed from reference TRBV13 and TRBJ2-3, reads AAGVIQSPRHLIKEKRETATLKCYPIPRHDTVYWYQQGPGQDPQFLISFYEKMQSDKGSIPDRFSAQQFSDYHSELNMSSLELGDSALYFCASSLGGTVTDTQYFGPGTRLTVL.

This clone was picked up a small number of times. The chain has TRBV5-1 and TRBJ2-7; possibly TRBD2 for D (6 bases). Trimming stripped 4 bases from V and 7 bases from J, with 21 bases between. The CDR3 spans 15 residues. Germline V CDR1 and CDR2: SGHRS, YFSETQ. The CDR3: CASSRGGPGVGEQYF. CDR3 in DNA: TGCGCCAGCAGCCGTGGTGGACCGGGAGTGGGAGAGCAGTACTTC.

This chain joins TRBV11-2 and TRBJ2-7, with TRBD2 identical over 9 bases. This CDR3 has 13 amino acids. J gave up 6 bases and V 5 bases, and 5 bases lay outside the gene matches. Germline assignment: CDR1 SGHAT and CDR2 FQNNGV. The CDR3 nucleotides are TGTGCCAGCAGCCGCGGGGGGGTGCGCGAGCAGTACTTC. It specifies CASSRGGVREQYF.

The V call is TRBV5-1, the J call TRBJ1-5; 10 bases line up with TRBD1. The junction had 6 bases not matched to a gene; V was cut back by 4 bases and J by 5 bases. This CDR3 has 15 amino acids. CDR1 is SGHRS, CDR2 YFSETQ, per germline. CDR3 nucleotides: TGCGCCAGCAGCCTCCGGACAGGGGGGGATCAGCCCCAGCATTTT. It codes for CASSLRTGGDQPQHF.

This chain uses TRBV10-1 with TRBJ2-7, with TRBD2 identical over 10 bases. Looked up from germline, CDR1 is WNHNN and CDR2 is SYGVQD (reference sequence). V gave up 6 bases and J gave up 4 bases; unmatched junction bases: 9. This CDR3 comprises 15 residues. The CDR3 spells CASSSMTSGSYEQYF. For the CDR3, the DNA is TGCGCCAGCAGCTCCATGACTAGCGGGTCATACGAGCAGTACTTC.

This clone is a singleton in its sample. The CDR3 nucleotides read TGTGCCAGCAGCAATCCGGGACAGGGGCCCCAAGAGACCCAGTACTTC. Translated, it gives CASSNPGQGPQETQYF. The gene calls are TRBV5-4 and TRBJ2-5; TRBD1 agrees at 10 bases. Germline CDR1 and CDR2: SGHNT and YYREEE (reference sequence). The CDR3 spans 16 residues. The trim removed 4 bases at V and 1 base at J, leaving 7 bases unmatched.

The V gene is TRBV7-9, the J gene TRBJ1-2; 7 bases agree with TRBD1. The CDR3 extends over 16 amino acids. V gave up 5 bases and J gave up 1 base; unmatched junction bases: 10. The V gene's germline CDR1 is SEHNR and CDR2 FQNEAQ (reference sequence). The CDR3 here is CASSSRRQGNNYGYTF. The DNA for the CDR3 is TGTGCCAGCAGCAGCCGACGACAGGGTAATAACTATGGCTACACCTTC. The full variable domain, its missing parts supplied by reference TRBV7-9 and TRBJ1-2, is DTGVSQNPRHKITKRGQNVTFRCDPISEHNRLYWYRQTLGQGPEFLTYFQNEAQLEKSRLLSDRFSAERPKGSFSTLEIQRTEQGDSAMYLCASSSRRQGNNYGYTFGSGTRLTVV.

V and J are TRBV5-4 and TRBJ1-2; perhaps TRBD1 as D (6 bases). CDR1 and CDR2 from the germline V gene are SGHNT and YYREEE (reference sequence). V lost 0 bases and J lost 1, with 10 bases in between. This CDR3 has 15 amino acids. DNA of the CDR3: TGTGCCAGCAGCTTGGGAGACAGGCTTAACTATGGCTACACCTTC. It translates to CASSLGDRLNYGYTF.

The chain is built from TRBV6-5 and TRBJ2-1; possibly TRBD1 for D (6 bases). This CDR3 is 13 amino acids long. Germline V lookup: CDR1 MNHEY, CDR2 SVGAGI. V was clipped by 7 bases and J by 9 bases, with 16 bases between them. CDR3 amino acids: CASKAGAWGEQFF. CDR3 sequence (DNA): TGTGCCAGCAAGGCAGGGGCCTGGGGTGAGCAGTTCTTC.

The chain links TRBV2 to TRBJ1-1; D is possibly TRBD1 (5 bases). The V gene lost 6 bases and the J gene lost 10 bases, with 12 bases spanning the gap. CDR3 length: 11 amino acids. Germline assignment: CDR1 SNHLY and CDR2 FYNNEI. CDR3 amino acids: CASRYPGPAFF. The DNA for the CDR3 is TGTGCCAGCAGATACCCGGGGCCAGCTTTCTTT. The whole variable domain, filled in from reference TRBV2 and TRBJ1-1, reads EPEVTQTPSHQVTQMGQEVILRCVPISNHLYFYWYRQILGQKVEFLVSFYNNEISEKSEIFDDQFSVERPDGSNFTLKIRSTKLEDSAMYFCASRYPGPAFFGQGTRLTVV.

The rearrangement links TRBV5-5 to TRBJ1-1; no reliable D call. Between the trimmed V and J ends, which lost 1 base and 1 base, there was a span of 8 bases. Per the germline V gene, CDR1 is SGHKS and CDR2 is YYEKEE (reference sequence). The CDR3 has 14 residues. This chain's CDR3 is CASSLPAGNTEAFF. The CDR3 coding sequence is TGTGCCAGCAGCTTGCCAGCGGGGAACACTGAAGCTTTCTTT.

This clone was seen once. This sequence joins TRBV19 and TRBJ1-2, with D possibly TRBD1 on 5 matching bases. This CDR3 spans 14 amino acids. Germline CDR1 and CDR2: LNHDA and SQIVND (reference sequence). V was trimmed by 3 bases and J by 2 bases, leaving 10 bases between them. The CDR3 bases are TGTGCCAGTAGTATTGGGACCCCAAACTATGGCTACACCTTC. Translation: CASSIGTPNYGYTF.

The chain couples TRBV3-1 (or the pseudogene TRBV3-2) to TRBJ2-1, with TRBD2 matching 8 bases. The J segment lost 8 bases and the V segment lost 3 bases, leaving 15 bases of the junction unmatched. The CDR3 loop spans 17 amino acids. The V gene's germline CDR1 is LGHDT and CDR2 YNNKEL (reference sequence). CDR3 sequence (DNA): TGTGCCAGCAGCCATTTCCCGGCTGGCGGGAGGCTGGATGAGCAGTTCTTC. It translates to CASSHFPAGGRLDEQFF.

This clone was seen once. The V gene is TRBV24-1, the J gene TRBJ2-5; TRBD2 matches 7 bases. The CDR3 loop spans 15 amino acids. Unmatched junction bases numbered 7, after V lost 3 bases and J lost 4 bases. Germline-derived CDR1 and CDR2 are KGHDR and SFDVKD. Written as DNA, the CDR3 is TGTGCCACCAGTGATCCTTCAGCGGGACCAGAGACCCAGTACTTC. Its protein product is CATSDPSAGPETQYF.